These 23 T cell receptor beta chains were sequenced from one sample in a study of shared T cell receptors in the human thymus. Measured with immunoSEQ multiplex PCR; TCRdb has only the in-frame clones, and not every one. The sample includes 540,000 or so clones, around 78% seen only once; the top ten take 0.013%. The same data also contributed to another study, on human thymus T cells.

The specimen sequenced was thymocytes. The origin of the receptors is a boy younger than two with a congenital heart defect.

This clone was counted only a few times. V is TRBV19 and J is TRBJ1-2; 8 nucleotides line up with TRBD1. The J segment lost 3 bases and the V segment lost 7 bases, leaving 10 bases of the junction unmatched. CDR1 is LNHDA and CDR2 is SQIVND in the germline V gene (reference sequence). The CDR3 contains 15 residues. CDR3 nucleotide sequence: TGTGCCAGTACCCCCGCGGACAGGGAAGACTATGGCTACACCTTC. Its protein is CASTPADREDYGYTF.

This chain uses TRBV4-2 with TRBJ1-1; TRBD1 agrees at 7 bases. V shed 1 base and J 5 bases; nucleotides not matched to a gene: 7. Germline V gene data show CDR1 as LGHNA and CDR2 as YNFKEQ. The CDR3 totals 15 residues. The CDR3 coding sequence is TGTGCCAGCAGCCAAGGTAGGCCCAGGGGGACTGAAGCTTTCTTT. The encoded protein is CASSQGRPRGTEAFF.

J is TRBJ1-3 and V is TRBV7-9; no definite D call. V was pared by 6 bases and J by 2 bases, with 17 bases between. Germline V gene sequence: CDR1 SEHNR, CDR2 FQNEAQ (reference sequence). This CDR3 has 16 residues. The CDR3 sequence: CASRPTQGVTGNTIYF. CDR3 in DNA: TGTGCCAGCAGGCCCACCCAAGGAGTGACTGGAAACACCATATATTTT.

This rearrangement joins TRBV5-1 to TRBJ2-1; possible D gene TRBD2, 6 bases. Per germline, CDR1 SGHRS and CDR2 YFSETQ. This CDR3 is 15 amino acids long. V was trimmed by 6 bases and J by 3 bases, leaving 16 bases between them. For the CDR3, the DNA is TGCGCCAGCAACGGAACTAGCACAGACTACAATGAGCAGTTCTTC. The encoded protein is CASNGTSTDYNEQFF.

The chain recombines TRBV20-1 with TRBJ2-1; D is possibly TRBD2 (6 bases). The CDR3 contains 11 residues. Germline CDR1 is DFQATT and CDR2 is SNEGSKA (reference sequence). Trimming shortened V by 4 bases and J by 9 bases, and 10 bases separated the two germline ends. This CDR3 reads CSANSGCEQFF. For the CDR3, the DNA is TGCAGTGCTAACAGCGGGTGTGAGCAGTTCTTC.

The chain links TRBV28 to TRBJ1-5; possibly TRBD1 for D (5 bases). This CDR3 comprises 12 residues. Germline CDR1 and CDR2: MDHEN and SYDVKM. Trimming pared 6 bases from V and 7 bases from J, leaving 10 bases between. The CDR3 spells CASRSRGQPQHF. In DNA form, the CDR3 reads TGTGCCAGCAGGTCACGGGGGCAGCCCCAGCATTTT. The full variable domain, completed using reference TRBV28 and TRBJ1-5, is DVKVTQSSRYLVKRTGEKVFLECVQDMDHENMFWYRQDPGLGLRLIYFSYDVKMKEKGDIPEGYSVSREKKERFSLILESASTNQTSMYLCASRSRGQPQHFGDGTRLSIL.

In this sample, this clone turned up once. This chain uses TRBV6-1 with TRBJ2-7, with 7 positions matching TRBD1. Germline CDR1 and CDR2: MNHNS and SASEGT. After removal of 0 bases from V and 9 bases from J, the junction contained 11 bases not matched to a gene. The CDR3 has 15 amino acids. In DNA form, the CDR3 reads TGTGCCAGCAGTGAAGCTCCGGGACAGAAGTGGGTGCAGTACTTC. Translation gives CASSEAPGQKWVQYF.

CDR3 nucleotide sequence: TGTGCCAGCAGCTTCGTTGGAGCAGCGGGAGTCTTCTTC. This gives the protein CASSFVGAAGVFF. The chain has TRBV7-2 and TRBJ2-1, with 8 bases lining up with TRBD2. CDR3 size: 13 residues. With V trimmed by 3 bases and J by 16 bases, 11 bases remained unmatched. Looked up from germline, CDR1 is SGHTA and CDR2 is FQGNSA.

The J gene is TRBJ1-4, the V gene TRBV10-3; D may be TRBD1 (6 bases). Germline loops: CDR1 ENHRY, CDR2 SYGVKD. The CDR3 contains 16 residues. The V end was cut by 4 bases, the J end by 5 bases, with 17 bases between. CDR3 sequence reads: CAISGVQGRSNEKLFF. The DNA for the CDR3 is TGTGCCATCAGTGGGGTCCAGGGGCGTAGCAATGAAAAACTGTTTTTT.

The chain joins TRBV7-2 to TRBJ2-2; 13 bases line up with TRBD2. Germline V gene lookup returns CDR1 SGHTA and CDR2 FQGNSA. This CDR3 spans 18 amino acids. J gave up 5 bases and V 7 bases, and 13 bases lay outside the gene matches. CDR3 coding DNA: TGTGCCAGCACCCCCGGAGGACTAGCGGGAGACCAGACCGGGGAGCTGTTTTTT. Its protein is CASTPGGLAGDQTGELFF.

The genes are TRBV27 and TRBJ2-3; D gene uncertain. The ends were cut back, 5 bases at V and 5 bases at J, with 20 bases in the middle. The length of the CDR3 is 16 residues. Germline CDR1 is MNHEY and CDR2 is SMNVEV (reference sequence). The CDR3 DNA reads as TGTGCCAGCAGTCCTCCGGCTTGCAAGACATTAGATACGCAGTATTTT. Protein sequence: CASSPPACKTLDTQYF.

V and J are TRBV28 and TRBJ1-1; TRBD1 agrees at 7 bases. The CDR3 consists of 17 residues. Germline V gene sequence: CDR1 MDHEN, CDR2 SYDVKM. With V trimmed by 5 bases and J by 1 base, 13 bases remained unmatched. For the CDR3, the DNA is TGTGCCAGCAGTAGAAGACAGGGACCAGCTAGGAACACTGAAGCTTTCTTT. Protein: CASSRRQGPARNTEAFF.

This clone was counted a single time. The chain links TRBV27 to TRBJ2-5, with 14 bases lining up with TRBD2. Germline trimming cut 4 bases from V and 5 bases from J; bases unmatched to any gene: 3. The CDR3 is 15 residues long. The germline CDR1 and CDR2 sequences are MNHEY and SMNVEV (reference sequence). The CDR3 DNA reads as TGTGCCAGCAGTTACTGGACTAGCGGGAGGGAGACCCAGTACTTC. This gives the protein CASSYWTSGRETQYF.

The rearrangement uses TRBV30 and TRBJ2-7, with TRBD1 as a possible D gene (6 bases). Germline values: CDR1 GTSNPN, CDR2 SVGIG (reference sequence). Deletions cut 1 base from V and 4 bases from J, with 11 bases between. The CDR3 runs 13 residues. CDR3 coding DNA: TGTGCCTGGAGTGGGGGGCGAGGGTACGAGCAGTACTTC. Its translation is CAWSGGRGYEQYF.

The V call is TRBV28, the J call TRBJ2-2; D is perhaps TRBD1 (6 bases). The V gene's germline CDR1 is MDHEN and CDR2 SYDVKM. The CDR3 is 14 amino acids. Trimming pared 6 bases from V and 1 base from J, leaving 9 bases between. CDR3 region: CASRGQWNTGELFF. The CDR3, as DNA: TGTGCCAGCAGAGGACAGTGGAACACCGGGGAGCTGTTTTTT.

This clone was counted between two and nine times. The chain recombines TRBV4-2 with TRBJ2-5; 8 bases match TRBD1. The CDR3 is 17 amino acids. V lost 0 bases, J lost 2 bases, and 8 bases stayed unmatched. CDR1 is LGHNA and CDR2 is YNFKEQ in the germline V gene. Here the CDR3 reads CASSQDQWGTGQETQYF. DNA of the CDR3: TGTGCCAGCAGCCAAGATCAGTGGGGGACAGGTCAAGAGACCCAGTACTTC.

This chain links TRBV2 with TRBJ2-7; D may be TRBD2 (5 bases). CDR3 length: 12 residues. V was clipped by 8 bases and J by 6 bases, with 14 bases between them. The V gene's germline CDR1 is SNHLY and CDR2 FYNNEI. The chain's CDR3 is CASPLRRCEQYF. The CDR3 DNA is TGTGCCAGCCCCCTAAGGAGGTGCGAGCAGTACTTC.

The V gene is TRBV7-2, the J gene TRBJ2-1; a weak D match, TRBD1 (6 bases). This CDR3 spans 19 amino acids. V dropped 1 base and J dropped 2 bases, with 21 bases sitting between them. Germline V lookup: CDR1 SGHTA, CDR2 FQGNSA. The CDR3 nucleotides read TGTGCCAGCAGCTTAGTGAGGCGCAGGGGCCATCAAACCTACAATGAGCAGTTCTTC. Amino acids: CASSLVRRRGHQTYNEQFF.

This clone was detected once. The chain is built from TRBV4-1 and TRBJ2-3; 12 bases are shared with TRBD2. The CDR3 is 21 residues long. Germline loops: CDR1 MGHRA, CDR2 YSYEKL. Germline trimming cut 1 base from V and 0 bases from J; bases unmatched to any gene: 14. The CDR3 region is CASSQVVRTSGRRWSTDTQYF. CDR3 in DNA: TGCGCCAGCAGCCAAGTTGTTAGAACTAGCGGGAGGAGATGGAGCACAGATACGCAGTATTTT.

This clone was seen more than once but under ten times. The CDR3 bases are TGCGCCAGCAGTACCGGACAGGGGAGGATCGGGGAGCTGTTTTTT. Its protein product is CASSTGQGRIGELFF. The V and J genes are TRBV5-1 and TRBJ2-2; TRBD1 matches at 9 bases. Germline V gene data show CDR1 as SGHRS and CDR2 as YFSETQ. There are 15 residues in the CDR3. Losses at the gene ends were 5 bases for V and 7 bases for J; bases not matched to a gene: 9.

CDR3 sequence: CASSLGLAGAYEQYF. The CDR3 nucleotides are TGCGCCAGCAGTCTAGGACTAGCGGGAGCCTACGAGCAGTACTTC. The V call is TRBV10-1, the J call TRBJ2-7; 13 bases are shared with TRBD2. Trimming removed 5 bases from V and 2 bases from J; junction bases left unmatched: 3. The CDR3 has 15 amino acids. Germline values: CDR1 WNHNN, CDR2 SYGVQD (reference sequence).

The chain uses TRBV6-5 and TRBJ1-5; D unclear. The V end was cut by 2 bases, the J end by 0 bases, with 8 bases between. The germline CDR1 and CDR2 sequences are MNHEY and SVGAGI. The CDR3 contains 15 residues. DNA for the CDR3: TGTGCCAGCAGTTACAACAAGTATAGCAATCAGCCCCAGCATTTT. As protein: CASSYNKYSNQPQHF.

This chain connects TRBV2 to TRBJ2-7, with 10 positions matching TRBD2. The V gene end was trimmed by 6 bases and the J gene end by 4 bases; junction bases not matched to a gene: 9. CDR1 is SNHLY and CDR2 is FYNNEI in the germline V gene. This CDR3 spans 15 amino acids. The CDR3 loop reads CASRPPGLARYEQYF. DNA for the CDR3: TGTGCCAGCAGACCTCCGGGACTAGCGCGGTACGAGCAGTACTTC.